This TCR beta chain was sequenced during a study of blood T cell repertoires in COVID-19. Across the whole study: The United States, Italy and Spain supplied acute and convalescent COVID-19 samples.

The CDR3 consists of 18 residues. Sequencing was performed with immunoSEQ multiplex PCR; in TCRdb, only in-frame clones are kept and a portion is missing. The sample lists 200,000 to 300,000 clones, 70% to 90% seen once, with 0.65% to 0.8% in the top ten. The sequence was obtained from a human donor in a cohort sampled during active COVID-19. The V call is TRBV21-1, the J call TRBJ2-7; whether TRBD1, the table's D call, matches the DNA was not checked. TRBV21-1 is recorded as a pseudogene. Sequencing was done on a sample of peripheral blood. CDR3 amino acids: CASSKEVRRDRALYEQYF. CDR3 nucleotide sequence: TGTGCCAGCAGCAAAGAAGTTCGCCGGGACAGGGCGCTCTACGAGCAGTACTTC.